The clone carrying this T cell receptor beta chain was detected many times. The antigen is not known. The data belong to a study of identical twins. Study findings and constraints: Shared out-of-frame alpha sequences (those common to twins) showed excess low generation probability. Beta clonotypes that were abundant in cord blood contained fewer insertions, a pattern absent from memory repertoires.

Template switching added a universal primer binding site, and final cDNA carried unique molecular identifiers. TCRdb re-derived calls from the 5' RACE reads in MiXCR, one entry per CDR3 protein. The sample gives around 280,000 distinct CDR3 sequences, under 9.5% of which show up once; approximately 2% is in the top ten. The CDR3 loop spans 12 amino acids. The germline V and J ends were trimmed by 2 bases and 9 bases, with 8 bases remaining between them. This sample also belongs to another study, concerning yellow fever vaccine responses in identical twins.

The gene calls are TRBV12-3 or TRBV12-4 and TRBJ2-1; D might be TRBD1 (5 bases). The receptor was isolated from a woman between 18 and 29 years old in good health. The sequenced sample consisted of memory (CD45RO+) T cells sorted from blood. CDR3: CASSLQGIEQFF. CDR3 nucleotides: TGTGCCAGCAGTTTACAGGGCATTGAGCAGTTCTTC.